The sequence of this T cell receptor beta chain was determined in a study of CD8 T cells in Susac syndrome. RNA amounts of about 0.5 to 1 ug underwent reverse transcription with random hexamers. TCR beta CDR3 was amplified by immunoSEQ multiplex PCR. This amplification extended across 54 Vbeta and 13 Jbeta segments. TCRdb processed the immunoSEQ multiplex PCR reads anew with MiXCR; each CDR3 protein has one entry. Of about 200,000 distinct CDR3 sequences in the sample, 85% to 95% were seen once. This sequence was found in a human donor in good health. Input material: CD4+ T cells from PBMCs.

CDR3 DNA sequence: TGCGCCAGCAGCTTGACCGGGACTAGCGGAGAGACCCAGTACTTC. Translation gives CASSLTGTSGETQYF. This chain joins TRBV5-1 and TRBJ2-5; the match to TRBD2 covers 11 bases. CDR1 and CDR2 (germline): SGHRS, YFSETQ. The ends lost 1 base at V and 4 bases at J; junction bases unmatched: 3. The CDR3 totals 15 residues.